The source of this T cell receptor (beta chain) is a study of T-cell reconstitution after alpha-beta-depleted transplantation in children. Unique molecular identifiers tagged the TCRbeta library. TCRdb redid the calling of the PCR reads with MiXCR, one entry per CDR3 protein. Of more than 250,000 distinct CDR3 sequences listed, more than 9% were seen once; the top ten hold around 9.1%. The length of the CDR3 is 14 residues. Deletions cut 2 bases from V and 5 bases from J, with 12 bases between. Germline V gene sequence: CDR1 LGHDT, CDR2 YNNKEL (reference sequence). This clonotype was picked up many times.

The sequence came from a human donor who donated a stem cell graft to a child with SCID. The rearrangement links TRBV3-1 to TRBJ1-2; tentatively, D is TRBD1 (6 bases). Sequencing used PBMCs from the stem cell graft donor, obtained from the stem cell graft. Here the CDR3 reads CASSQRTVRYGYTF. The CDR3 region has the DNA TGTGCCAGCAGCCAACGGACAGTGCGATATGGCTACACCTTC.